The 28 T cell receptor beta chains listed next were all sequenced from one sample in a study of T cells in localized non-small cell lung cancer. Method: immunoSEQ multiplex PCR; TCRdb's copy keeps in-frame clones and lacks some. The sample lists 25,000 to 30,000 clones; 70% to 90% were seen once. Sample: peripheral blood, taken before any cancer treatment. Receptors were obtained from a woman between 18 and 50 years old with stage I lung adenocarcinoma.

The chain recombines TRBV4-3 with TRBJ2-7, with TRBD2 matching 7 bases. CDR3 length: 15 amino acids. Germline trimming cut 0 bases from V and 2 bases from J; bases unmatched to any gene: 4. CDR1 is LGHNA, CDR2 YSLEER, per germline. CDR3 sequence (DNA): TGCGCCAGCAGCCAAGAGGGACTACCTCCCTACGAGCAGTACTTC. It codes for CASSQEGLPPYEQYF.

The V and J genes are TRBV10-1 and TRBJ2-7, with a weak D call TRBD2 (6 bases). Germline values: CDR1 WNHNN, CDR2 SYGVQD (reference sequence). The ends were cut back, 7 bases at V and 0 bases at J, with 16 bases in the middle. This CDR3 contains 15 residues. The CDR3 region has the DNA TGCGCCAGCACCGACGGGGCTAGCGCCTCCTACGAGCAGTACTTC. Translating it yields CASTDGASASYEQYF.

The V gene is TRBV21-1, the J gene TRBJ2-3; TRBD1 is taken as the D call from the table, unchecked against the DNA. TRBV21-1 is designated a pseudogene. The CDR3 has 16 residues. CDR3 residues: CASSLMTGERTDTQYF. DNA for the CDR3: TGTGCCAGCAGCCTAATGACAGGGGAAAGGACAGATACGCAGTATTTT.

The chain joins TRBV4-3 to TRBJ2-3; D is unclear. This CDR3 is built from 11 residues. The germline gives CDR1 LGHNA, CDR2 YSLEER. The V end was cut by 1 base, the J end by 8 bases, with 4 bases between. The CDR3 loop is CASSQGSTQYF. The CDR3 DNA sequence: TGCGCCAGCAGCCAAGGTAGTACGCAGTATTTT.

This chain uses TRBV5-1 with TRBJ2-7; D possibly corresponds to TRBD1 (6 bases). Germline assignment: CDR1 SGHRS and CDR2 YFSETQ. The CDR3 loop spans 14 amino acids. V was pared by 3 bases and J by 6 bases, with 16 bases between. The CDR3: CASSSQGLGAEQYF. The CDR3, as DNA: TGCGCCAGCAGCTCCCAGGGGCTTGGGGCCGAGCAGTACTTC.

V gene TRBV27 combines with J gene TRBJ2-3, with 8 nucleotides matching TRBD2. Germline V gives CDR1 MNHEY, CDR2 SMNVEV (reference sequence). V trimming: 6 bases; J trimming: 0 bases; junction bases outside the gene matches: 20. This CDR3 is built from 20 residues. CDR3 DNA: TGTGCCAGCAGACCCTTTTTGTTCAGCGGGAGACTTACTAGCACAGATACGCAGTATTTT. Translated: CASRPFLFSGRLTSTDTQYF.

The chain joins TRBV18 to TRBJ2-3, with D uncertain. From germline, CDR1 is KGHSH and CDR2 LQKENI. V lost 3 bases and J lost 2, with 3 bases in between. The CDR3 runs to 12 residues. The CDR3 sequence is CASSPSTDTQYF. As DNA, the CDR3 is TGTGCCAGCTCACCTTCCACAGATACGCAGTATTTT.

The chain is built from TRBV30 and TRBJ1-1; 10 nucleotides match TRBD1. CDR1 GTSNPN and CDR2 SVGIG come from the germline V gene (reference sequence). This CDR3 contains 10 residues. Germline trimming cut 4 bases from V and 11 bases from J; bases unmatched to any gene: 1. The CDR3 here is CAWMGQGAFF. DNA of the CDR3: TGTGCCTGGATGGGACAGGGGGCTTTCTTT. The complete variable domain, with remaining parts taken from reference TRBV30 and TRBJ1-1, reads SQTIHQWPATLVQPVGSPLSLECTVEGTSNPNLYWYRQAAGRGLQLLFYSVGIGQISSEVPQNLSASRPQDRQFILSSKKLLLSDSGFYLCAWMGQGAFFGQGTRLTVV.

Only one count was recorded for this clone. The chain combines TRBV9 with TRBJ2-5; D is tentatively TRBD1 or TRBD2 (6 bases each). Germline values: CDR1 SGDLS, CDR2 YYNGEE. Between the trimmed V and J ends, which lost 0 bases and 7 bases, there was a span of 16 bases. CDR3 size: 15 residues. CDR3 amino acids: CASSVGGAGLTTQYF. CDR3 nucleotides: TGTGCCAGCAGCGTAGGGGGGGCAGGCTTAACGACCCAGTACTTC.

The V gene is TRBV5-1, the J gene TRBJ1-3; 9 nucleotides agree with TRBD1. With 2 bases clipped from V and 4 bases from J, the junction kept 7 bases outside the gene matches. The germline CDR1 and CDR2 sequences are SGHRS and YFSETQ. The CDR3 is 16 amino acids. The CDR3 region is CASSFAQGARGNTIYF. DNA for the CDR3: TGCGCCAGCAGCTTCGCACAGGGGGCGCGCGGAAACACCATATATTTT.

The CDR3: CASSDGGRNIQYF. For the CDR3, the DNA is TGCGCCAGCAGTGACGGGGGAAGAAACATTCAGTACTTC. V and J are TRBV10-1 and TRBJ2-4; D is possibly TRBD2 (6 bases). This CDR3 is 13 amino acids long. Per the germline V gene, CDR1 is WNHNN and CDR2 is SYGVQD (reference sequence). V was cut by 3 bases and J by 6 bases, with 9 bases left in between.

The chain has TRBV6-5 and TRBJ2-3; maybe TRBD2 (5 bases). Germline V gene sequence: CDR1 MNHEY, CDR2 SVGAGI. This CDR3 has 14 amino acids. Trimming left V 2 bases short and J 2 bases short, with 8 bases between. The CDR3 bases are TGTGCCAGCAGTTACGAGGGATCCACAGATACGCAGTATTTT. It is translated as CASSYEGSTDTQYF.

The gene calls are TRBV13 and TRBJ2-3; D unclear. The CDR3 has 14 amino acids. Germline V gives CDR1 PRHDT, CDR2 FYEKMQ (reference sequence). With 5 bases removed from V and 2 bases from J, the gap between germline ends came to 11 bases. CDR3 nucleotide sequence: TGTGCCAGCAGCCCCCGTGGCTTCACAGATACGCAGTATTTT. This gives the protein CASSPRGFTDTQYF.

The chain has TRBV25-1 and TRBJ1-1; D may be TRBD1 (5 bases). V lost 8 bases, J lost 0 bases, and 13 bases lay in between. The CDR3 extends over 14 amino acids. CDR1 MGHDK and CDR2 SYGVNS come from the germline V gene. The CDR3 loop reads CASRQGNMNTEAFF. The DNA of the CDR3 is TGTGCCAGCCGGCAGGGAAATATGAACACTGAAGCTTTCTTT.

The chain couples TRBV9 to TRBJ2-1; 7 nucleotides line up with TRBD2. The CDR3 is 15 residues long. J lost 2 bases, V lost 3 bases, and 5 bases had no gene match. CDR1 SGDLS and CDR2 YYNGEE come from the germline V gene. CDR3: CASSASGIAYNEQFF. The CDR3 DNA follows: TGTGCCAGCAGCGCCAGCGGGATCGCCTACAATGAGCAGTTCTTC.

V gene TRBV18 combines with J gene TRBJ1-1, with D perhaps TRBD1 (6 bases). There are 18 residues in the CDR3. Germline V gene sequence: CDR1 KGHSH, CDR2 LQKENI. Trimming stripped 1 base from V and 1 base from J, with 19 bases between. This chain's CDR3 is CASSPRSPGAVGNTEAFF. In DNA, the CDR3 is TGTGCCAGCTCACCACGTAGTCCAGGGGCGGTTGGGAACACTGAAGCTTTCTTT. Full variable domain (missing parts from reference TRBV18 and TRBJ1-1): NAGVMQNPRHLVRRRGQEARLRCSPMKGHSHVYWYRQLPEEGLKFMVYLQKENIIDESGMPKERFSAEFPKEGPSILRIQQVVRGDSAAYFCASSPRSPGAVGNTEAFFGQGTRLTVV.

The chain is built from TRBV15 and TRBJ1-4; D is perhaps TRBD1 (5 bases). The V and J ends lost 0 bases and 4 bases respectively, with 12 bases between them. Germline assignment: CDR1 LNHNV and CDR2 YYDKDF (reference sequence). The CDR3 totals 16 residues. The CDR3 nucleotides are TGTGCCACCAGCAGAGATCGGGGACCCGGTAATGAAAAACTGTTTTTT. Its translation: CATSRDRGPGNEKLFF.

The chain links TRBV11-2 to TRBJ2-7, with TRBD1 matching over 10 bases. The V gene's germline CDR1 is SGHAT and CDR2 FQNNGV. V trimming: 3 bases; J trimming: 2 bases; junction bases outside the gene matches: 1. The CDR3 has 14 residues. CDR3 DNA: TGTGCCAGCAGCTTGGGGACAGGGGCCTACGAGCAGTACTTC. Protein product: CASSLGTGAYEQYF.

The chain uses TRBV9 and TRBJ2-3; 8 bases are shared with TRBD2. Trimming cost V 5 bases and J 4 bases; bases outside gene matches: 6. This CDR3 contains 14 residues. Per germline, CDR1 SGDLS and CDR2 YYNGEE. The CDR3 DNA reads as TGTGCCAGCAGTAGCGGGACCGTCCCAGATACGCAGTATTTT. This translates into CASSSGTVPDTQYF.

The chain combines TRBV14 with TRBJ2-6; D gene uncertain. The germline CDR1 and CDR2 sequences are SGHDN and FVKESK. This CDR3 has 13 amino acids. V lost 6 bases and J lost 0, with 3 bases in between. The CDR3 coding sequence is TGTGCCAGCAGTAGCTCTGGGGCCAACGTCCTGACTTTC. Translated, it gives CASSSSGANVLTF.

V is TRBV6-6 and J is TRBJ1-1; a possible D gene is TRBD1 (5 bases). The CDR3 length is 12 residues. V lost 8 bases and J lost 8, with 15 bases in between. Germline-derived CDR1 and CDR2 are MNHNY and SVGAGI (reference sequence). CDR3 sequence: CASHPPGLEAFF. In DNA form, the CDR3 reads TGTGCCAGCCACCCCCCGGGGCTGGAAGCTTTCTTT.

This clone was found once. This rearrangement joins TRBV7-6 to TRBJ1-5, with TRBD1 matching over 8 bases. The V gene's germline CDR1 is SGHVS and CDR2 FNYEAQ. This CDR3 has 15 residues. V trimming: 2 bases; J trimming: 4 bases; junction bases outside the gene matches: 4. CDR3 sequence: CASSLRTGSNQPQHF. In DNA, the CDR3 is TGTGCCAGCAGCTTACGGACAGGGAGTAATCAGCCCCAGCATTTT.

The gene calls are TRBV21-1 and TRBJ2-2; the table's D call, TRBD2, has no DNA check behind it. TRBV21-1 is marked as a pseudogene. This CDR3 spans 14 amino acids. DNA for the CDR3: TGTGCCAGCAGCAAGGAAAGAGGCACCGGGGAGCTGTTTTTT. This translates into CASSKERGTGELFF.

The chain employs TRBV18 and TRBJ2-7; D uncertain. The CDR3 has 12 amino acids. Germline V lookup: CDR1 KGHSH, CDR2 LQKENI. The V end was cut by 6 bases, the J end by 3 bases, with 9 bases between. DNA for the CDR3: TGTGCCAGCTCGCAACAAGGCTACGAGCAGTACTTC. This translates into CASSQQGYEQYF.

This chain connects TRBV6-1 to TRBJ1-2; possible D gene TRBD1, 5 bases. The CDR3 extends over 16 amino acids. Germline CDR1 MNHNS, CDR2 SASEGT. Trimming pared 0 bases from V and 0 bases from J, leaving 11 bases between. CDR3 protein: CASSEAGRGANYGYTF. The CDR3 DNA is TGTGCCAGCAGTGAAGCGGGACGGGGAGCTAACTATGGCTACACCTTC.

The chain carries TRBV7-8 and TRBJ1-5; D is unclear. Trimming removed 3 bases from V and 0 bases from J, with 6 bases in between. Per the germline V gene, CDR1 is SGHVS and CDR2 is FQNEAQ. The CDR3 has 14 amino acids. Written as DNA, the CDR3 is TGTGCCAGCAGCTTTGCCGATAGCAATCAGCCCCAGCATTTT. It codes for CASSFADSNQPQHF.

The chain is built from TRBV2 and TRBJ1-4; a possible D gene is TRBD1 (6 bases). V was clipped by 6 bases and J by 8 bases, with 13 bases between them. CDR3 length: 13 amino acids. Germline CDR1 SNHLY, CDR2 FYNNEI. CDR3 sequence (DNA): TGTGCCAGCAGGAGGACAGAAAGGGAAAAACTGTTTTTT. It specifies CASRRTEREKLFF.

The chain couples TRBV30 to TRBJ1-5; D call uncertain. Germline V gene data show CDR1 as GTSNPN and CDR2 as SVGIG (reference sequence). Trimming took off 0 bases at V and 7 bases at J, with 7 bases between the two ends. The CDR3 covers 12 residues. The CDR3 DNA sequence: TGTGCCTGGAGTGTACTGGAACAGCCCCAGCATTTT. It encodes CAWSVLEQPQHF.